This entry describes one T cell receptor (beta chain). This clonotype was seen repeatedly, ten times or more. The clone's antigen remains unknown. The record has no base qualities; no much larger clone is one base away. Stable Graves' hyperthyroidism was defined as the absence of progression to ophthalmopathy over 18 months of follow-up. Hyperthyroidism patients were aged 18 to 65 years and newly diagnosed, with disease duration of less than 2 months. Exclusion was applied to patients with uncontrolled infections, other autoimmune diseases, pregnancy or lactation. Diagnoses were established on the basis of clinical symptoms, serum thyroxine and TRAb, thyroid ultrasound, and orbital computed tomography. PBMCs were isolated from 10 ml of fresh peripheral blood by Ficoll-Paque density gradient centrifugation. Trizol reagent was used to extract total RNA, and RNA quality was then checked on an Agilent 2100 Bioanalyzer.

The TCR beta CDR3 regions were amplified from the RNA transcripts. A first-round RT-PCR of the TCR CDR3 used the HTBI primer set with the Qiagen OneStep RT-PCR kit. The libraries were constructed in a second round of multiplex PCR and then size-selected and purified. Libraries were sequenced paired-end with 100 bp reads on an Illumina HiSeq2000. As for the original processing: SOAPnuke was used to process the raw data, removing reads that contained adapters or uncalled bases, had a mean Phred below 15, or lacked an exact match to the constant primer or identifier. High-quality paired reads were merged using COPE v1.2.5, and each unique nucleotide sequence was defined as a clonotype. Clonotypes were aligned to IMGT TRBV, TRBD and TRBJ reference segments using MiTCR v1.1. The analysis included only V-J combinations with a frequency above 0.0001, which together covered about 99% of the repertoires. A TCS score was defined as the ratio of F50 (clonal expansion) to E x V (chaos), with BLOSUM62-based TCRdist applied between CDR3 peptides within each V-J. Welch's t-statistics and random forest reduced roughly 540 V-J features to 10 to 15, which were used in a naive Bayes classifier (R e1071). The public sequencing data were trimmed at Q25 with fastp and processed into clonotypes with MiXCR by TCRdb, which kept only in-frame beta chains. Records with the same CDR3 protein are collapsed into one entry carrying the most frequent genes and DNA. The V and J calls were not made by the authors but by TCRdb's processing. For this sample the table gives 250,000 to 350,000 distinct CDR3 sequences, of which 16% were detected only once. Around 35% of the sample lies in the top ten.

These data originate in a study of T cells in Graves' hyperthyroidism and ophthalmopathy (dated by TCRdb to the late 2010s). Notes on the research overall: Peripheral blood was sampled at the time of initial diagnosis, prior to any treatment. To identify TCR V-J signatures that set the groups apart, the researchers used a discovery cohort of 100 patients, made up of under 45 with Graves' ophthalmopathy and about 59 with stable Graves' hyperthyroidism. Prospective prediction of ophthalmopathy was tested in an independent validation cohort of some 19 hyperthyroidism patients and 15 to 17 patients who later progressed to ophthalmopathy. The 95 to 100 discovery patients were randomly divided into training and test sets at a 7:3 ratio. The study also compared thyroid tissue and blood T-cell repertoires from several Graves' hyperthyroidism patients. After sampling, hyperthyroidism patients received methimazole starting at 30 mg daily, and ophthalmopathy patients received high-dose intravenous methylprednisolone. TCR Vbeta CDR3 sequencing of 140 or so peripheral blood samples (fewer than 45 ophthalmopathy, under 80 hyperthyroidism and around 17 progressor patients) is reported in the paper.

A distance of 17 bases separates the germline ends of V and J, which lose 3 bases and 4 bases respectively. For CDR1 and CDR2, the germline V gene (reference sequence) lists WNHNN and SYGVQD. The CDR3 holds 16 amino acids from the cysteine to the phenylalanine. Only the CDR3 region is kept as DNA, spanning 48 bases read in frame from base 1. General study outcomes and caveats: No statistical method was used to set the sample size in advance, and investigators knew the group allocation. Blood samples also contained most of the expanded thyroid clonotypes (frequency above 0.001), which suggests that blood repertoires may reflect thyroid immune responses. In validation, progression to ophthalmopathy was predicted by the model with roughly 71% sensitivity and 72.22% specificity, a median of around 5.9 months before onset. In cross-validation, a model built on a 13 V-J signature told ophthalmopathy apart from stable hyperthyroidism with approximately 90% sensitivity and 81% to 82% specificity, and in testing the same model reached 80%/75%.

Sequencing used blood. This clonotype was obtained from a man aged 25-45 years with Graves' hyperthyroidism. The chain was built from TRBV10-1 and TRBJ2-3, with TRBD1 as a weak D call on 5 bases. The nucleotide sequence is TGCGCCAGCAGTGACGGGTACAGGCTAGTTTCAGATACGCAGTATTTT. Its protein reads: CASSDGYRLVSDTQYF.